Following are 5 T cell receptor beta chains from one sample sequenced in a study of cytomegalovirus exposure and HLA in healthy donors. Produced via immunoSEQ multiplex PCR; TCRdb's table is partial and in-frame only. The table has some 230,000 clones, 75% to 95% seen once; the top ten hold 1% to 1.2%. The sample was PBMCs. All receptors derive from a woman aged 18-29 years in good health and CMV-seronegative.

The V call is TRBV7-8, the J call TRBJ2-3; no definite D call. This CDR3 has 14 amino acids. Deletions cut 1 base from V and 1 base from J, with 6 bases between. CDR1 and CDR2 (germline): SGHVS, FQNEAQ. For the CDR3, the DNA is TGTGCCAGCAGCTTAGGCCAGGGCACAGATACGCAGTATTTT. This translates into CASSLGQGTDTQYF.

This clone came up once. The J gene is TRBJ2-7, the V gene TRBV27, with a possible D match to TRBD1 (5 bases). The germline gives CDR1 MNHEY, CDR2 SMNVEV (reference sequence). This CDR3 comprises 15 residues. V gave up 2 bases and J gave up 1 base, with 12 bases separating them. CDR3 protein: CASSLQGGPSYEQYF. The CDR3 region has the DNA TGTGCCAGCAGTTTACAGGGTGGGCCTTCCTACGAGCAGTACTTC.

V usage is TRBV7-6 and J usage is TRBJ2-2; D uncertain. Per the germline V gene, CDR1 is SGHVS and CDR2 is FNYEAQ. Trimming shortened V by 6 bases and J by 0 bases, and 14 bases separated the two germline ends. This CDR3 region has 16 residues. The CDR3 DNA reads TGTGCCAGCAGTTCGCCGTCGCTAGCGAACACCGGGGAGCTGTTTTTT. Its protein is CASSSPSLANTGELFF.

The CDR3 nucleotides are TGTGCCAGCAGTGAAGCGGAGCTGGCTCAGCCCCAGCATTTT. Its protein is CASSEAELAQPQHF. The chain links TRBV6-1 to TRBJ1-5; no clear D. Germline V gene lookup returns CDR1 MNHNS and CDR2 SASEGT. The CDR3 loop spans 14 amino acids. The ends were cut back, 0 bases at V and 6 bases at J, with 9 bases in the middle.

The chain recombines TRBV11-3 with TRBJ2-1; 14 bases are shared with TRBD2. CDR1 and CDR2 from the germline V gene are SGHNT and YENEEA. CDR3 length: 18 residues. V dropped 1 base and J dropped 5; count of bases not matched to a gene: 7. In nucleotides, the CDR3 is TGTGCCAGCAGCTTAGTAGGGACTAGCGGGAGTCCGAACAATGAGCAGTTCTTC. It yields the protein CASSLVGTSGSPNNEQFF.